What follows is one T cell receptor (beta chain) and its context. The antigen is undetermined. TCRdb keeps only in-frame clones here, not all; method: immunoSEQ multiplex PCR. The data show roughly 150,000 clones, roughly 90% seen once. The data were taken from a study of T cell responses to AZD1222 COVID-19 vaccine. Study conclusions and caveats: Sampling that yielded the repertoires occurred only after the peak T cell response.

This CDR3 region has 14 residues. Trimming removed 2 bases from V and 6 bases from J, with 12 bases in between. Per germline, CDR1 SGHRS and CDR2 YFSETQ. This sample comprised peripheral blood, obtained on day 0 of AZD1222 vaccination. The chain joins TRBV5-1 to TRBJ2-1; D is unresolved. This TCR came from an adult in good health. The CDR3 sequence is CASSLVGPGNEQFF. The CDR3 DNA is TGCGCCAGCAGCTTAGTGGGCCCAGGCAATGAGCAGTTCTTC.